This T cell receptor (beta chain) was recorded in a study of blood T cell repertoires in COVID-19. Study-wide background: The study drew acute and convalescent COVID-19 samples from the United States, Italy and Spain. Sample material is recorded as cDNA or gDNA derived from T cells, B-cell-depleted T cells, or PBMCs.

The J segment lost 2 bases and the V segment lost 7 bases, leaving 9 bases of the junction unmatched. The CDR3 has 17 residues. CDR1 is SGHRS and CDR2 is YFSETQ in the germline V gene. Original data processing: Amplified reference gene primers provided the basis for estimating nucleated cell counts. Generated by immunoSEQ multiplex PCR, the TCRdb table keeps only in-frame clones and is missing some. Clonal size and the V and J genes are those of that table, whereas D and trimming came from the DNA. The sample records about 200,000 clones, around 80% being singletons. Sequenced: peripheral blood. This receptor was taken from a human donor with acute or convalescent COVID-19. The donor label of this sample is uncertain. The chain couples TRBV5-1 to TRBJ2-5; 15 nucleotides match TRBD2. The CDR3 DNA is TGCGCCAGCCGTCCCGGGACTAGCGGGGGGTATCAAGAGACCCAGTACTTC. It encodes CASRPGTSGGYQETQYF.